These T cell receptor beta chains were read from a single sample in a study of neurological immune-mediated disorders. TCRdb recomputed calls from the 5' RACE reads with MiXCR, one row per CDR3 protein. The sample contains approximately 82,000 distinct CDR3 sequences, roughly 15% of which appear only once. Sequenced: PBMCs. Receptors were obtained from a woman aged 45-65 years in good health. The CDR3 runs from the conserved cysteine through the conserved F or W. Fields, in order: J gene, V gene, CDR3 protein.

TRBJ1-2 | TRBV28 | CASSSTGPLLGYTF
TRBJ2-4 | TRBV14 | CASSQVTGRNIQYF
TRBJ2-3 | TRBV20-1 | CSLLTTLAGRTDTQYF
TRBJ2-7 | TRBV9 | CASSSSGGGYEQYF
TRBJ2-3 | TRBV24-1 | CATSDLEEAGISDTQYF
TRBJ2-7 | TRBV28 | CASSLRGYNYEQYF
TRBJ2-7 | TRBV5-1 | CASSLEAGNHEQYF
TRBJ1-1 | TRBV29-1 | CSARGQGRVDEAFF
TRBJ2-5 | TRBV7-8 | CASSLASWQETQYF
TRBJ1-5 | TRBV6-5 | CASSITGTGVNQPQHF
TRBJ2-1 | TRBV29-1 | CSVEDLKNLNGEQFF
TRBJ2-7 | TRBV5-1 | CASSLAGLWEQYF
TRBJ2-7 | TRBV2 | CASSGTNPYEQYF
TRBJ2-3 | TRBV4-1 | CASSQEKRTGWADTQYF
TRBJ2-1 | TRBV12-3/TRBV12-4 | CASMGSSYNEQFF
TRBJ1-1 | TRBV5-1 | CASSSIWGGPTEAFF
TRBJ1-2 | TRBV7-8 | CASSFSEGYGYTF
TRBJ1-2 | TRBV5-1 | CASRPPDRGPGYTF
TRBJ2-1 | TRBV20-1 | CSALRNYGNEQFF
TRBJ2-1 | TRBV20-1 | CSARTTGTASYNEQFF
TRBJ1-1 | TRBV20-1 | CSASADMNTEAFF
TRBJ1-2 | TRBV29-1 | CSVVSGDYTF
TRBJ2-1 | TRBV20-1 | CSGPLGSEQFF
TRBJ1-1 | TRBV20-1 | CSASRQMRDTEAFF
TRBJ2-7 | TRBV7-6 | CASSLEPSRTGYEQYF
TRBJ1-6 | TRBV5-1 | CASSLDRVPSPLHF
TRBJ2-6 | TRBV5-1 | CASKVGQGSSGANVLTF
TRBJ2-1 | TRBV5-1 | CASSLSRTGSSEQFF
TRBJ2-1 | TRBV7-9 | CASSIKEGAYNEQFF
TRBJ1-6 | TRBV10-1 | CASSESRSPLHF
TRBJ1-5 | TRBV10-3 | CAISPGGDSNQPQHF
TRBJ2-2 | TRBV5-1 | CASTFSAGGSTGELFF
TRBJ2-7 | TRBV3-1 | CASSFRRGRDAPHEQYF
TRBJ1-3 | TRBV6-5 | CASGIGTGNTIYF
TRBJ2-3 | TRBV20-1 | CSVRTRTDTQYF
TRBJ2-3 | TRBV20-1 | CSARTSGFGTDTQYF
TRBJ2-1 | TRBV7-3 | CASSLLSSDGEQFF
TRBJ1-1 | TRBV11-3 | CASSLDPGWGKAFF
TRBJ2-3 | TRBV28 | CASSLLGTDTQYF
TRBJ1-2 | TRBV3-1 | CASTRGNYGYTF
TRBJ1-4 | TRBV10-1 | CARGGGKLFF